This T cell receptor (beta chain) was captured in a study of graft-versus-host responses after intestinal transplantation. Turning to the study itself: Recipients across the board were started on anti-thymocyte globulin induction, then kept on tacrolimus and steroids for approximately three years.

This clone appeared a single time. The antigen remains unidentified. General study results and limits: After transplant, early declines in HvG clones were associated with peak levels of circulating GvH clones.

Looked up from germline, CDR1 is LGHNA and CDR2 is YNFKEQ. The CDR3 consists of 16 residues. Unmatched junction bases numbered 15, after V lost 3 bases and J lost 11 bases. Here immunoSEQ multiplex PCR was the method, and the copy in TCRdb shows in-frame clones only, minus some. The data hold fewer than 50,000 clones, with 75% to 95% observed a single time. Sequenced here: PBMCs, sampled 524 days after transplant. The TCR sequence derives from a human patient who received an intestinal transplant, so some T cells may come from the graft donor. The chain uses TRBV4-2 and TRBJ2-4; 8 bases map to TRBD1. CDR3 sequence (DNA): TGTGCCAGCAGCCAGGCAGACAGGGGACCCCAACATTTTCAGTACTTC. Its protein is CASSQADRGPQHFQYF.